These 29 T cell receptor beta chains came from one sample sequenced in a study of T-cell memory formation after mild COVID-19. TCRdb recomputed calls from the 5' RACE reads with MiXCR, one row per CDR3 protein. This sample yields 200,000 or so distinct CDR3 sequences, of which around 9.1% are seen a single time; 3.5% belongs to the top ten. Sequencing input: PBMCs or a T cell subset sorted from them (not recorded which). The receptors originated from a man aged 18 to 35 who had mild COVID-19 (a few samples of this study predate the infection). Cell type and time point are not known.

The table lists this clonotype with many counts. CDR3 protein: CASSVGVSSTDTQYF. In DNA, the CDR3 is TGCGCCAGCAGCGTGGGGGTCTCTAGCACAGATACGCAGTATTTT. This rearrangement joins TRBV5-1 to TRBJ2-3; D may correspond to TRBD1 or TRBD2 (5 bases each). Per the germline V gene, CDR1 is SGHRS and CDR2 is YFSETQ. CDR3 length equals 15 residues. The ends were cut back, 4 bases at V and 0 bases at J, with 12 bases in the middle.

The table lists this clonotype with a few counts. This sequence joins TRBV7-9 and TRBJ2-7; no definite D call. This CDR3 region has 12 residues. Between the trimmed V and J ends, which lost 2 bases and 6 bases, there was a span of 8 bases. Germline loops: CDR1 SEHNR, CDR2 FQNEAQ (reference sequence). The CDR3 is CASSLSRVEQYF. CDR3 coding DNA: TGTGCCAGCAGCTTATCAAGGGTCGAGCAGTACTTC.

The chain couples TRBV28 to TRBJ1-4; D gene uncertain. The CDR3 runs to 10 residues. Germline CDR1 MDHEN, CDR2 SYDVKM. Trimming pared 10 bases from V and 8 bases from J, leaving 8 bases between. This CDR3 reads CAIGREKLFF. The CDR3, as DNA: TGTGCCATCGGGAGGGAAAAACTGTTTTTT. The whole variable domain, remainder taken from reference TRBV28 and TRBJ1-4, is DVKVTQSSRYLVKRTGEKVFLECVQDMDHENMFWYRQDPGLGLRLIYFSYDVKMKEKGDIPEGYSVSREKKERFSLILESASTNQTSMYLCAIGREKLFFGSGTQLSVL.

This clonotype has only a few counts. DNA of the CDR3: TGTGCCAGCAGCTCCGTGACTAGCGAAGAGCAGTTCTTC. It specifies CASSSVTSEEQFF. The gene calls are TRBV7-2 and TRBJ2-1, with TRBD2 matching over 8 bases. With V trimmed by 4 bases and J by 10 bases, 6 bases remained unmatched. The CDR3 runs to 13 residues. CDR1 is SGHTA, CDR2 FQGNSA, per germline.

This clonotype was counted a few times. The DNA of the CDR3 is TGTGCCACCTACGAGACAGGGTCCACTGAAGCTTTCTTT. Amino acid sequence: CATYETGSTEAFF. The chain combines TRBV10-3 with TRBJ1-1, with 7 bases aligning to TRBD1. Trimming took 10 bases from V and 4 from J; bases not matched to a gene: 9. Germline V gene sequence: CDR1 ENHRY, CDR2 SYGVKD. This CDR3 has 13 amino acids.

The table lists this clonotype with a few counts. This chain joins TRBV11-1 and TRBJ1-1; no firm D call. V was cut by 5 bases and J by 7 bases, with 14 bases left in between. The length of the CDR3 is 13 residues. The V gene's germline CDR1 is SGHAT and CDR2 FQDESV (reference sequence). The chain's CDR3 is CASSPMTEVEAFF. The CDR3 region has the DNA TGTGCCAGCAGCCCTATGACTGAAGTTGAAGCTTTCTTT.

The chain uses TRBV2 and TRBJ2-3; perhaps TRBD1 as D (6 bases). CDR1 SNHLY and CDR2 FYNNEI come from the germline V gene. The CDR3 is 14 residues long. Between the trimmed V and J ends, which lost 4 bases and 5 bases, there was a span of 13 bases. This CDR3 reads CASSGNLGGDTQYF. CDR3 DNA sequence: TGTGCCAGCAGTGGGAACTTAGGGGGAGATACGCAGTATTTT.

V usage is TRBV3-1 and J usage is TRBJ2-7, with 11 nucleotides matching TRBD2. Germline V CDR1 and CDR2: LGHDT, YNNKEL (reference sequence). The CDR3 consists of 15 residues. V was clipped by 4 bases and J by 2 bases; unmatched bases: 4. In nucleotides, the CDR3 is TGTGCCAGCAGCCCGGGACTAGCGGCCCCCTACGAGCAGTACTTC. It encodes CASSPGLAAPYEQYF.

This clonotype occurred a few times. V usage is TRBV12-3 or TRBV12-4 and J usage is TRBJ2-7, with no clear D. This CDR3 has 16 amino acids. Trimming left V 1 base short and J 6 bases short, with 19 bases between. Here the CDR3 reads CASSLEKGPGPTEQYF. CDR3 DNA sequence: TGTGCCAGCAGTTTAGAGAAAGGGCCAGGTCCTACCGAGCAGTACTTC.

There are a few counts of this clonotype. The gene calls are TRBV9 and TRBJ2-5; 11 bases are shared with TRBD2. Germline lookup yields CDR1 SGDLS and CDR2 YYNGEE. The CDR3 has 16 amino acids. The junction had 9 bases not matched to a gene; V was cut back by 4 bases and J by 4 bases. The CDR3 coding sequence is TGTGCCAGCAGCTCCCGTAGCGGGGGGGCCGGAGAGACCCAGTACTTC. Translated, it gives CASSSRSGGAGETQYF.

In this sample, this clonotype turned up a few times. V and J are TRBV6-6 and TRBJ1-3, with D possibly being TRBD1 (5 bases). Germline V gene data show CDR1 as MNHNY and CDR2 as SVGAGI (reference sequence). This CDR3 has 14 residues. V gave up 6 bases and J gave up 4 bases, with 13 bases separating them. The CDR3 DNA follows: TGTGCCAGCAGCCCCAGGGTTTCAGGAAACACCATATATTTT. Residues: CASSPRVSGNTIYF.

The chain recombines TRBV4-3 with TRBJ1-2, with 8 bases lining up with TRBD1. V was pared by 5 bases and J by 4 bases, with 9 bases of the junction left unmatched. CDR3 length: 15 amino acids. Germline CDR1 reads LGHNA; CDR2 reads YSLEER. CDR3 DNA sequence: TGCGCCAGCAGCTTAACGACAGGGGAGGGCTATGGCTACACCTTC. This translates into CASSLTTGEGYGYTF.

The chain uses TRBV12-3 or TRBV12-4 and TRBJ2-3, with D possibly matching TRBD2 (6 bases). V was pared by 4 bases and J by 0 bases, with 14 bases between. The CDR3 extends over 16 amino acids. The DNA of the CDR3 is TGTGCCAGCAGTTACCGACCGGGGGAGAGCACAGATACGCAGTATTTT. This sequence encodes CASSYRPGESTDTQYF.

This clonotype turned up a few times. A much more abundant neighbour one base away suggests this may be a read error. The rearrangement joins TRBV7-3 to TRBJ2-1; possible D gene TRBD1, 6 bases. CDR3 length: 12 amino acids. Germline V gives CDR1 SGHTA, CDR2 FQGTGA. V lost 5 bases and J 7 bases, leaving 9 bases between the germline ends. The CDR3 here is CASSIRGNEQFF. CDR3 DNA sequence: TGTGCCAGCAGCATAAGGGGGAATGAGCAGTTCTTC. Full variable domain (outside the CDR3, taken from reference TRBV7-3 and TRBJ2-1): GAGVSQTPSNKVTEKGKYVELRCDPISGHTALYWYRQSLGQGPEFLIYFQGTGAADDSGLPNDRFFAVRPEGSVSTLKIQRTERGDSAVYLCASSIRGNEQFFGPGTRLTVL.

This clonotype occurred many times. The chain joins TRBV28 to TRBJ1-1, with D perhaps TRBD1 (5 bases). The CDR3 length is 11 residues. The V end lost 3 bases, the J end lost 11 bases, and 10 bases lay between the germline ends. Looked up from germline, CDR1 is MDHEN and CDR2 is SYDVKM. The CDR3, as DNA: TGTGCCAGCAGTTTCCGGGAGGGGGCTTTCTTT. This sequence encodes CASSFREGAFF.

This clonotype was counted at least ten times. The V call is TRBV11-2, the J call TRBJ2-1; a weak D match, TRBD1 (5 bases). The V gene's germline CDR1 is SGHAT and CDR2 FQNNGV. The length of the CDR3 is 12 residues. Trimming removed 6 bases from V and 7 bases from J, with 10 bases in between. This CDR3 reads CASRTDTNEQFF. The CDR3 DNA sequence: TGTGCCAGCAGAACGGACACGAATGAGCAGTTCTTC.

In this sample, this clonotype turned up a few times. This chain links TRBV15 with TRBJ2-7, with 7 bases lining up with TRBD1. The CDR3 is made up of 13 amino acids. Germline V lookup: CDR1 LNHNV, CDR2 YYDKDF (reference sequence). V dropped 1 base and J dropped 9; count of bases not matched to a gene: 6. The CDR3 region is CATSRGGTDGQYF. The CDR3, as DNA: TGTGCCACCAGCAGAGGGGGGACAGACGGGCAGTACTTC.

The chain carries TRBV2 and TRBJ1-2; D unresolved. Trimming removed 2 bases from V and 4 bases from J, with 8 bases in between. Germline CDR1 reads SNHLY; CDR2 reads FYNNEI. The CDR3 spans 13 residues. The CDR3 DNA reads TGTGCCAGCAGTGAAAAGGCTTTCTATGGCTACACCTTC. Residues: CASSEKAFYGYTF.

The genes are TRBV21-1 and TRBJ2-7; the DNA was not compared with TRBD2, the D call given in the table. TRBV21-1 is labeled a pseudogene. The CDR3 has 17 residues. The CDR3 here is CASSKESTGGPSYEQYV. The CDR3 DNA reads TGTGCCAGCAGCAAAGAAAGTACGGGGGGGCCCTCCTACGAGCAGTACGTC.

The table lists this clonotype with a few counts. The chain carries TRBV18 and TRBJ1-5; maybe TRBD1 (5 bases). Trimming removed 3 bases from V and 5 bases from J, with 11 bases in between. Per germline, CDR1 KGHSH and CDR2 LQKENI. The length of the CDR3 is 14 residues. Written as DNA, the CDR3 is TGTGCCAGCTCACCCGGGACGGCATATCAGCCCCAGCATTTT. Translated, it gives CASSPGTAYQPQHF.

The CDR3 sequence: CASGLVLTQGNYGYTF. In DNA form, the CDR3 reads TGTGCTAGTGGTTTGGTTCTCACACAGGGGAACTATGGCTACACCTTC. V usage is TRBV12-5 and J usage is TRBJ1-2; TRBD1 aligns across 7 bases. Germline-derived CDR1 and CDR2 are LGHNT and FRNRAP. The CDR3 loop spans 16 amino acids. Unmatched junction bases numbered 6, after V lost 0 bases and J lost 2 bases. Supplemented by reference TRBV12-5 and TRBJ1-2, the full variable domain reads DARVTQTPRHKVTEMGQEVTMRCQPILGHNTVFWYRQTMMQGLELLAYFRNRAPLDDSGMPKDRFSAEMPDATLATLKIQPSEPRDSAVYFCASGLVLTQGNYGYTFGSGTRLTVV.

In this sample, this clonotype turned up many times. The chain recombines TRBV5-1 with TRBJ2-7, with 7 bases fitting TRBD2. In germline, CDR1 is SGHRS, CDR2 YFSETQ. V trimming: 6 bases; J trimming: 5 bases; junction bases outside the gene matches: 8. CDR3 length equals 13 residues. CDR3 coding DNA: TGCGCCAGCATGAGCCGGGGGGACGACGAGCAGTACTTC. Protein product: CASMSRGDDEQYF. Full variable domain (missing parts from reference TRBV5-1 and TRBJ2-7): KAGVTQTPRYLIKTRGQQVTLSCSPISGHRSVSWYQQTPGQGLQFLFEYFSETQRNKGNFPGRFSGRQFSNSRSEMNVSTLELGDSALYLCASMSRGDDEQYFGPGTRLTVT.

The CDR3 is CASSRPGTGSYEQYF. The CDR3 DNA reads TGTGCCAGCAGCCGCCCCGGGACTGGGTCCTACGAGCAGTACTTC. This rearrangement joins TRBV3-1 to TRBJ2-7; D possibly corresponds to TRBD2 (6 bases). The germline gives CDR1 LGHDT, CDR2 YNNKEL (reference sequence). The CDR3 is made up of 15 amino acids. The V gene lost 4 bases and the J gene lost 1 base, with 14 bases spanning the gap.

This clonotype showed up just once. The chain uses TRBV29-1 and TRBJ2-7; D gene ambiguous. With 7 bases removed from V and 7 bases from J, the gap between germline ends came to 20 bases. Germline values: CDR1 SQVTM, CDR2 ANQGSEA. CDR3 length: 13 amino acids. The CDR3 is CSAVTPIPGEQYF. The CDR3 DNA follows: TGCAGCGCCGTTACCCCTATTCCTGGGGAGCAGTACTTC.

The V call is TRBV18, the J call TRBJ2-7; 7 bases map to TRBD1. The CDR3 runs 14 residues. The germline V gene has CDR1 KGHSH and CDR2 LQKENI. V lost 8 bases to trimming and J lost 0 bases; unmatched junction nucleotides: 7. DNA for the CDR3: TGTGCCAGCGCAACCGGGACAGCCTCCTACGAGCAGTACTTC. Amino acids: CASATGTASYEQYF.

As DNA, the CDR3 is TGCAGTGCTAGAACCGCAGTCCACCAAGAGACCCAGTACTTC. This gives the protein CSARTAVHQETQYF. The chain combines TRBV20-1 with TRBJ2-5; no firm D call. The CDR3 consists of 14 residues. CDR1 DFQATT and CDR2 SNEGSKA come from the germline V gene (reference sequence). V dropped 2 bases and J dropped 0 bases, with 10 bases sitting between them.

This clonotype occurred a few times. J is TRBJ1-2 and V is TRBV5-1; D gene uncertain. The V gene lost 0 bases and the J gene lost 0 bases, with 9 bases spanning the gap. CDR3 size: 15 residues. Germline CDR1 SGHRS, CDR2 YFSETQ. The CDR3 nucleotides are TGCGCCAGCAGCTTGGGAACGGTGTCTAACTATGGCTACACCTTC. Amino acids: CASSLGTVSNYGYTF.

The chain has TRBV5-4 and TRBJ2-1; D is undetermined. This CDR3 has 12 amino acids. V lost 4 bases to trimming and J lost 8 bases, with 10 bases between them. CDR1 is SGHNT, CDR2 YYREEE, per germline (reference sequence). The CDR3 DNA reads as TGTGCCAGCAGCCGGTCAGACGATGAGCAGTTCTTC. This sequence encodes CASSRSDDEQFF.

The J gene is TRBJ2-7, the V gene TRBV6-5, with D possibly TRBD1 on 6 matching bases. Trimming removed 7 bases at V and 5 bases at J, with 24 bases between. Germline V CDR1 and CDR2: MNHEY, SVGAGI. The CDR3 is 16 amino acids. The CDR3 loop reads CASTILANNRANEQYV. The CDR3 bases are TGTGCCAGCACCATCCTGGCCAACAACAGGGCCAACGAGCAGTACGTC.